These 21 T cell receptor beta chains originate from one sample sequenced in a study of T cell clonality in common variable immunodeficiency. Here immunoSEQ multiplex PCR was the method, and the copy in TCRdb shows in-frame clones only, minus some. The profile covers 50,000 to 70,000 clones, none occurring a single time. The sequencing input was peripheral blood mononuclear cells. These receptors were taken from a person aged 18-69 years in good health.

The sample holds many counts of this clone. CDR3 DNA (partial): TGTGCCAGTAGTCCGGGACTAGCGGCCGGAGAGACC. Protein sequence: CASSPGLAAGET. The entire CDR3 sequence reads CASSPGLAAGETQYF. The gene calls are TRBV19 and TRBJ2-5; 11 positions match TRBD2. The read stops 3 residues short of the end of the CDR3; the missing end is completed from the germline J gene. The CDR3 is 15 residues long. Trimming at V came to 5 bases and at J to 4 bases, leaving 6 bases not matched to a gene. Germline V gene data show CDR1 as LNHDA and CDR2 as SQIVND (reference sequence). Supplemented by reference TRBV19 and TRBJ2-5, the full variable domain reads DGGITQSPKYLFRKEGQNVTLSCEQNLNHDAMYWYRQDPGQGLRLIYYSQIVNDFQKGDIAEGYSVSREKKESFPLTVTSAQKNPTAFYLCASSPGLAAGETQYFGPGTRLLVL.

This clone was seen repeatedly, ten times or more. The observed sequence ends 3 residues before the CDR3 terminus, with the missing tail filled in from the germline J gene. The V and J genes are TRBV5-1 and TRBJ1-6, with 7 bases identical to TRBD1. This CDR3 is 16 amino acids long. V trimming: 0 bases; J trimming: 9 bases; junction bases outside the gene matches: 9. Germline CDR1 is SGHRS and CDR2 is YFSETQ. The DNA read from the CDR3 is TGCGCCAGCAGCTTGGAAGAGGGGGCGAGAGGTTCACCC. Translation gives CASSLEEGARGSP. The full CDR3 sequence reads CASSLEEGARGSPLHF.

This clone was seen ten or more times. From the germline J gene comes the end of the CDR3, since the read stops 3 residues before it. The genes are TRBV7-9 and TRBJ2-3; D is perhaps TRBD1 (6 bases). Trimming shortened V by 3 bases and J by 0 bases, and 7 bases separated the two germline ends. CDR1 and CDR2 (germline): SEHNR, FQNEAQ (reference sequence). The CDR3 runs 14 residues. CDR3 loop: CASSFGQSTDTQYF. Incomplete CDR3 DNA: TGTGCCAGCAGCTTTGGACAGAGCACAGATACG. Using reference TRBV7-9 and TRBJ2-3 for the parts outside the CDR3, the full variable domain is DTGVSQNPRHKITKRGQNVTFRCDPISEHNRLYWYRQTLGQGPEFLTYFQNEAQLEKSRLLSDRFSAERPKGSFSTLEIQRTEQGDSAMYLCASSFGQSTDTQYFGPGTRLTVL.

This clone was observed a handful of times. The CDR3 goes on 3 residues after the read ends, and that part is filled in from the germline J gene. The chain couples TRBV23-1 to TRBJ1-4; D ambiguous. TRBV23-1 belongs to the ORF category, with a function that is uncertain. The CDR3 covers 15 residues. This chain's CDR3 is CASSQSRPHNSPLFF. The sequenced part of the CDR3 DNA is TGCGCCAGCAGTCAATCGAGGCCGCACAATTCACCA.

This clone was recorded many times. The observed sequence ends 3 residues before the CDR3 terminus, with the missing tail filled in from the germline J gene. The chain links TRBV2 to TRBJ2-5; 13 bases fit TRBD2. J was trimmed by 4 bases and V by 4 bases; bases with no gene match: 6. This CDR3 is built from 16 residues. The germline V gene encodes CDR1 SNHLY and CDR2 FYNNEI. CDR3 loop: CASSGTSGGGGETQYF. The part of the CDR3 DNA that was read is TGTGCCAGCAGTGGGACTAGCGGGGGAGGGGGAGAGACC.

This clone was observed at least ten times. The read is 3 residues too short to cover the CDR3 end, so that end is filled in from the germline J gene. The chain employs TRBV6-2 or TRBV6-3 and TRBJ1-2, with a weak D call TRBD1 (5 bases). Germline-derived CDR1 and CDR2 are MNHEY and SVGEGT. The CDR3 loop spans 14 amino acids. Partial CDR3 DNA: TGTGCCAGCAGTTACTCGATGGGGAGGGGAGGC. This gives the protein CASSYSMGRGG. The full-length CDR3 reads as CASSYSMGRGGYTF.

Many counts were recorded for this clone. With the read ending 3 residues before the CDR3 end, the germline J gene is used to fill in that end. The chain employs TRBV20-1 and TRBJ2-1; perhaps TRBD2 as D (5 bases). CDR1 and CDR2 from the germline V gene are DFQATT and SNEGSKA (reference sequence). Trimming took off 0 bases at V and 4 bases at J, with 13 bases between the two ends. The CDR3 totals 15 residues. CDR3 region: CSARDDGVAYNEQFF. CDR3 bases read: TGCAGTGCTAGAGATGACGGGGTGGCATACAATGAG.

This clone appeared many times. CDR3 bases read: TGTGCCAGCAGCTTAGCAGGGGAAAACATT. Protein sequence: CASSLAGENI. The whole CDR3 protein reads CASSLAGENIQYF. V usage is TRBV11-2 and J usage is TRBJ2-4, with D tentatively TRBD1 (6 bases). The read terminates 3 residues ahead of where the CDR3 ends, so the germline J gene completes it. Germline CDR1 reads SGHAT; CDR2 reads FQNNGV. V was cut by 1 base and J by 5 bases, with 6 bases left in between. The CDR3 runs to 13 residues. The whole variable domain, filled in from reference TRBV11-2 and TRBJ2-4, reads EAGVAQSPRYKIIEKRQSVAFWCNPISGHATLYWYQQILGQGPKLLIQFQNNGVVDDSQLPKDRFSAERLKGVDSTLKIQPAKLEDSAVYLCASSLAGENIQYFGAGTRLSVL.

This clone was seen many times. The read falls 3 residues short of the CDR3 end, and the missing part is taken from the germline J gene. This chain joins TRBV6-1 and TRBJ1-5; D is uncertain. The germline V and J ends were trimmed by 2 bases and 0 bases, with 11 bases remaining between them. Germline V gives CDR1 MNHNS, CDR2 SASEGT. This CDR3 contains 16 residues. The CDR3 loop reads CASSENFRGSNQPQHF. The sequenced part of the CDR3 DNA is TGTGCCAGCAGTGAAAACTTCCGTGGTAGCAATCAGCCC.

Many counts were recorded for this clone. The read finishes 3 residues shy of the CDR3 end, and the germline J gene is used to complete it. This sequence joins TRBV18 and TRBJ1-1, with D maybe TRBD1 (6 bases). V was trimmed by 0 bases and J by 3 bases, leaving 8 bases between them. Germline V CDR1 and CDR2: KGHSH, LQKENI. The CDR3 sequence is 14 residues long. CDR3 amino acids: CASSPPPGDTEAFF. CDR3 DNA, as far as it was read: TGTGCCAGCTCACCACCCCCAGGGGACACTGAA.

Remarks on this clone: The read halts 3 residues ahead of the CDR3 end, with the missing end drawn from the germline J gene. This chain uses TRBV7-7 with TRBJ1-2, with a tentative D call TRBD1 (5 bases). The CDR3 runs to 17 residues. Germline V lookup: CDR1 SSHAT, CDR2 FNYEAQ (reference sequence). The CDR3 DNA, read in part, is TGTGCCAGCAGCCCATCCCAGGGAGAGCGGGGCACAGATACC. It yields the protein CASSPSQGERGTDT. The CDR3 reads in full as CASSPSQGERGTDTYTF.

This clone was seen repeatedly, ten times or more. The read terminates 3 residues ahead of where the CDR3 ends, so the germline J gene completes it. The chain has TRBV5-5 and TRBJ1-3; 8 bases map to TRBD1. V trimming: 3 bases; J trimming: 2 bases; junction bases outside the gene matches: 4. The CDR3 extends over 15 amino acids. CDR1 and CDR2 (germline): SGHKS, YYEKEE (reference sequence). The CDR3 spells CASSSQGDPGNTIYF. The CDR3 bases that were read are TGTGCCAGCAGCTCACAGGGGGACCCTGGAAACACC.

The sample holds many counts of this clone. The sequence runs out 3 residues before the end of the CDR3; the remainder is reconstructed from the germline J gene. The chain recombines TRBV20-1 with TRBJ1-1, with D uncertain. V dropped 6 bases and J dropped 3 bases, with 14 bases sitting between them. Germline V gives CDR1 DFQATT, CDR2 SNEGSKA (reference sequence). The CDR3 runs to 13 residues. The CDR3 here is CSAFPTSYTEAFF. The covered CDR3 bases are TGCAGTGCATTCCCTACTTCCTACACTGAA.

This clone was observed many times. The read is 3 residues too short to cover the CDR3 end, so that end is filled in from the germline J gene. V usage is TRBV6-1 and J usage is TRBJ2-4; D unresolved. V lost 6 bases to trimming and J lost 0 bases, with 6 bases between them. The CDR3 is 13 residues long. The germline V gene encodes CDR1 MNHNS and CDR2 SASEGT. The CDR3 bases that were read are TGTGCCAGCAGAGAACTAGCCAAAAACATT. It is translated as CASRELAKNI. The complete CDR3 sequence is CASRELAKNIQYF.

This clone has a count of ten or more. The DNA ends 3 residues before the CDR3 does, and the rest of the CDR3 is filled in from the germline J gene. V is TRBV6-1 and J is TRBJ2-3; weak D call: TRBD1 (8 bases). This CDR3 region has 14 residues. The V gene's germline CDR1 is MNHNS and CDR2 SASEGT. The chain's CDR3 is CASSETGEGQPQYF. CDR3 DNA (partial): TGTGCCAGCAGTGAGACAGGGGAGGGCCAGCCG.

This clone was counted ten times or more. The CDR3 end is not reached by the read, which stops 3 residues before it; the germline J gene fills it in. The V gene is TRBV19, the J gene TRBJ2-1, with 12 bases lining up with TRBD2. V was clipped by 10 bases and J by 4 bases; unmatched bases: 17. CDR1 is LNHDA and CDR2 is SQIVND in the germline V gene (reference sequence). This CDR3 comprises 18 residues. The chain's CDR3 is CATPPWLAGGPRYNEQFF. CDR3 DNA, as far as it was read: TGTGCCACCCCCCCCTGGCTAGCGGGGGGGCCACGGTACAATGAG.

For this clone: The CDR3 end falls 3 residues outside the read, so it is completed with the germline J gene. The chain has TRBV2 and TRBJ2-2, with 10 bases that match TRBD2. V was pared by 7 bases and J by 6 bases, with 8 bases of the junction left unmatched. CDR3 length: 15 amino acids. Germline assignment: CDR1 SNHLY and CDR2 FYNNEI. CDR3 region: CASKGLAGVAGELFF. Incomplete CDR3 DNA: TGTGCCAGCAAGGGGCTAGCGGGAGTGGCCGGGGAG.

Note on this clone: The CDR3 extends 3 residues past the end of the read, so its final part is completed from the germline J gene. J is TRBJ1-2 and V is TRBV29-1; D ambiguous. Germline values: CDR1 SQVTM, CDR2 ANQGSEA. The CDR3 extends over 12 amino acids. The sequenced part of the CDR3 DNA is TGCAGCGTAACTAGCGCTGCCTACGAG. Its protein is CSVTSAAYE. The full-length CDR3 reads as CSVTSAAYEYTF.

This clone has just a few counts. The read ends 3 residues early relative to the CDR3; the germline J gene fills the gap. The chain employs TRBV5-6 and TRBJ1-3; D is possibly TRBD1 (5 bases). The ends were cut back, 0 bases at V and 8 bases at J, with 15 bases in the middle. This CDR3 is built from 15 residues. Germline CDR1 reads SGHDT; CDR2 reads YYEEEE. CDR3: CASSLVSRGEDTIYF. CDR3 DNA (partial): TGTGCCAGCAGCTTGGTATCAAGGGGCGAGGACACC.

This clone was seen at least ten times. The missing CDR3 end, 3 residues past where the read stops, is filled in from the germline J gene. The chain has TRBV2 and TRBJ2-7; D gene unclear. CDR3 length equals 12 residues. From germline, CDR1 is SNHLY and CDR2 FYNNEI. V gave up 4 bases and J gave up 3 bases, with 7 bases separating them. CDR3 protein: CASSAGYYEQYF. The sequenced part of the CDR3 DNA is TGTGCCAGCAGTGCGGGTTACTACGAG.

This clone has ten or more counts. The read gets to within 3 residues of the CDR3 end, and the germline J gene fills in the rest. The chain is built from TRBV4-1 and TRBJ1-2; 8 nucleotides agree with TRBD1. Unmatched junction bases numbered 3, after V lost 0 bases and J lost 3 bases. Germline V gene data show CDR1 as MGHRA and CDR2 as YSYEKL. The CDR3 length is 15 residues. Here the CDR3 reads CASSQDGQGDYGYTF. CDR3 DNA (partial): TGCGCCAGCAGCCAAGATGGACAGGGAGACTATGGC.